This T cell receptor beta chain was retrieved from a study of cytomegalovirus exposure and HLA in healthy donors. Primers: 60 Vbeta forward and 13 Jbeta reverse. Produced via immunoSEQ multiplex PCR; TCRdb's table is partial and in-frame only. In total, the table holds approximately 61,000 clones. The donors comprised healthy bone marrow donors. The CDR3 covers 16 residues. Trimming took off 3 bases at V and 1 base at J, with 13 bases between the two ends. Germline V CDR1 and CDR2: SGHNT, YYREEE (reference sequence). Notes on this clone: The antigen remains unidentified.

The study, taken as a whole, reports: Association of 16,951 TCR beta sequences with HLA alleles was found at 0.05 false discovery rate in a later analysis. In vitro assays verified that a few CMV-associated chains recognized CMV antigens specifically.

V gene TRBV5-4 combines with J gene TRBJ2-2; D remains ambiguous. The receptor was isolated from a woman between 18 and 29 years old in good health and CMV-seronegative. Material: PBMCs. The CDR3 DNA reads as TGTGCCAGCAGCTCGACCCTAGGTTTGAACACCGGGGAGCTGTTTTTT. It codes for CASSSTLGLNTGELFF.